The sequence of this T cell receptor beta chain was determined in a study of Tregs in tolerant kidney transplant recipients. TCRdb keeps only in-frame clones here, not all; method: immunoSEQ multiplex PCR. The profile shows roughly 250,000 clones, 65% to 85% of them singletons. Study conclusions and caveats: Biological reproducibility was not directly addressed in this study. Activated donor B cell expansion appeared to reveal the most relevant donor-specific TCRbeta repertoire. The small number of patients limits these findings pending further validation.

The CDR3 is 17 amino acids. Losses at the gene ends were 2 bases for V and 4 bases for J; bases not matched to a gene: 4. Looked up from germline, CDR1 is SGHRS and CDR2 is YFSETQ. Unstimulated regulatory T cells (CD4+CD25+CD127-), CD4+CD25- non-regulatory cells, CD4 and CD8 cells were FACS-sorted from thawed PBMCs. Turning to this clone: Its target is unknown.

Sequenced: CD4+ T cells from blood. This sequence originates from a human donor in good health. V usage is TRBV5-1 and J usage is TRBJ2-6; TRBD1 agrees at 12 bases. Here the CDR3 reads CASSLPGTGGGANVLTF. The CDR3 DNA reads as TGCGCCAGCAGCTTACCCGGGACAGGGGGCGGGGCCAACGTCCTGACTTTC.